Listed below are T cell receptor beta chains from one sample, sequenced in a study of shared clonotypes between healthy human individuals. Clones were sequenced by immunoSEQ multiplex PCR, and TCRdb holds only the in-frame ones, with some missing. The profile shows about 800,000 clones, about 96% of them singletons. Sequences were obtained from naive CD8+ T cells sorted from blood. Receptor source: a young man in good health. CDR3s include the opening cysteine and the closing phenylalanine or tryptophan. The order of the fields is D gene, clone size, V gene, J gene, CDR3 DNA, CDR3 protein. A D gene is named only where the DNA matches it firmly. The listing skips clone size in some rows; elsewhere it reads once, few, many or a size class.

D: TRBD1; size: -; V: TRBV5-1; J: TRBJ2-6; DNA: TGCGCCAGCAGCTGGACAGGGGGATATTCTGGGGCCAACGTCCTGACTTTC; CDR3: CASSWTGGYSGANVLTF
D: -; size: -; V: TRBV9; J: TRBJ2-3; DNA: TGTGCCAGCAGCGTAGATGGAGGGGGCACAGATACGCAGTATTTT; CDR3: CASSVDGGGTDTQYF
D: TRBD2; size: -; V: TRBV27; J: TRBJ2-7; DNA: TGTGCCAGCAGTTTACAACTAGCGGGGAGCTCCTACGAGCAGTACTTC; CDR3: CASSLQLAGSSYEQYF
D: TRBD1; size: -; V: TRBV19; J: TRBJ2-7; DNA: TGTGCCAGTAGCCTCGACTTGCGGGGACAGGGGGCGTTGGCCGAGCAGTACTTC; CDR3: CASSLDLRGQGALAEQYF
D: -; size: -; V: TRBV18; J: TRBJ2-7; DNA: TGTGCCAGCTCACTCGATGGTTTTAATTACGAGCAGTACTTC; CDR3: CASSLDGFNYEQYF
D: -; size: -; V: TRBV27; J: TRBJ2-3; DNA: TGTGCCAGCAGTTTGGGCAGATTCACAGATACGCAGTATTTT; CDR3: CASSLGRFTDTQYF
D: -; size: -; V: TRBV6-5; J: TRBJ1-4; DNA: TGTGCCAGCAGCTCCCAGGGGCACCTCGGACTGTTTTTT; CDR3: CASSSQGHLGLFF
D: TRBD1; size: -; V: TRBV5-4; J: TRBJ1-5; DNA: TGTGCCAGCAGCCCCGGGACAGGGGTTCAGCCCCAGCATTTT; CDR3: CASSPGTGVQPQHF
D: -; size: -; V: TRBV6-6; J: TRBJ1-5; DNA: TGTGCCAGCAGTTACGGGCAGGAGTATAGCAATCAGCCCCAGCATTTT; CDR3: CASSYGQEYSNQPQHF
D: -; size: -; V: TRBV5-4; J: TRBJ2-7; DNA: TGTGCCAGCAGCCCCTTCGGTTACGAGCAGTACTTC; CDR3: CASSPFGYEQYF
D: TRBD2; size: -; V: TRBV29-1; J: TRBJ2-2; DNA: TGCAGCGGAAGGGAGGGCAACACCGGGGAGCTGTTTTTT; CDR3: CSGREGNTGELFF
D: -; size: -; V: TRBV5-6; J: TRBJ2-7; DNA: TGTGCCAGCAGCTCCTGGGGTAGCGCTTACTACGAGCAGTACTTC; CDR3: CASSSWGSAYYEQYF
D: -; size: -; V: TRBV7-6; J: TRBJ2-1; DNA: TGTGCCAGCAGCCAAATCAGGGGATACTACAATGAGCAGTTCTTC; CDR3: CASSQIRGYYNEQFF
D: TRBD2; size: -; V: TRBV11-3; J: TRBJ2-7; DNA: TGTGCCAGCAGCTTAGCCCCTCCTAGCGGGAGGGCCGCCTACGAGCAGTACTTC; CDR3: CASSLAPPSGRAAYEQYF
D: -; size: -; V: TRBV2; J: TRBJ1-5; DNA: TGTGCCAGCAGTATGCAGACTAGCAATCAGCCCCAGCATTTT; CDR3: CASSMQTSNQPQHF
D: -; size: -; V: TRBV29-1; J: TRBJ2-7; DNA: TGCAGCGTTGTTAGCGGCTCCTACGAGCAGTACTTC; CDR3: CSVVSGSYEQYF
D: -; size: -; V: TRBV5-6; J: TRBJ1-2; DNA: TGTGCCAGCAGCTTCGGGCGGACTAACTATGGCTACACCTTC; CDR3: CASSFGRTNYGYTF
D: -; size: -; V: TRBV16; J: TRBJ2-7; DNA: TGTGCCAGCAGCCAATCGAGCGGGACAGACTACGAGCAGTACTTC; CDR3: CASSQSSGTDYEQYF
D: -; size: -; V: TRBV19; J: TRBJ1-4; DNA: TGTGCCAGTAGTTTATACCCGCTCGGGACAACTAATGAAAAACTGTTTTTT; CDR3: CASSLYPLGTTNEKLFF
D: TRBD2; size: -; V: TRBV29-1; J: TRBJ2-5; DNA: TGCAGCGTTGAATCTCTAGCGGAGTTAAAGACCCAGTACTTC; CDR3: CSVESLAELKTQYF
D: -; size: -; V: TRBV7-2; J: TRBJ2-3; DNA: TGTGCCAGCAGCTTAGTTGGGACTCCCACAGATACGCAGTATTTT; CDR3: CASSLVGTPTDTQYF
D: -; size: -; V: TRBV2; J: TRBJ2-3; DNA: TGTGCCAGCAGTAACAGGGAACGAACGGATACGCAGTATTTT; CDR3: CASSNRERTDTQYF
D: TRBD1; size: -; V: TRBV5-6; J: TRBJ2-3; DNA: TGTGCCAGCAGCCAGGGACAGGGTGAAGATACGCAGTATTTT; CDR3: CASSQGQGEDTQYF
D: TRBD2; size: -; V: TRBV7-9; J: TRBJ2-7; DNA: TGTGCCAGCAGCGCAGCACTAGCGTCCAACGAGCAGTACTTC; CDR3: CASSAALASNEQYF
D: -; size: -; V: TRBV7-2; J: TRBJ1-5; DNA: TGTGCCAGCAGCTTTAACCCGACAGAGTCGGATCAGCCCCAGCATTTT; CDR3: CASSFNPTESDQPQHF
D: -; size: -; V: TRBV30; J: TRBJ2-5; DNA: TGTGCCTGGAGTCTGGGGAGCCAAGAGACCCAGTACTTC; CDR3: CAWSLGSQETQYF
D: -; size: -; V: TRBV28; J: TRBJ2-1; DNA: TGTGCCAGCAGTTTGGTGGGAGACAGCTCCTACAATGAGCAGTTCTTC; CDR3: CASSLVGDSSYNEQFF
D: -; size: once; V: TRBV27; J: TRBJ2-7; DNA: TGTGCCAGCAGTTTTGCCAGAGAGTCCTACGAGCAGTACTTC; CDR3: CASSFARESYEQYF
D: -; size: -; V: TRBV7-8; J: TRBJ1-3; DNA: TGTGCCAGCAGCTTAGCCCGGGGCGCGGGAAACACCATATATTTT; CDR3: CASSLARGAGNTIYF
D: -; size: -; V: TRBV7-9; J: TRBJ1-2; DNA: TGTGCCAGCAGCGAGGACAGTCATGGCTACACCTTC; CDR3: CASSEDSHGYTF
D: -; size: -; V: TRBV4-1; J: TRBJ2-7; DNA: TGCGCCAGCAGCCCTAGGGACCGAAACTCCTACGAGCAGTACTTC; CDR3: CASSPRDRNSYEQYF
D: -; size: -; V: TRBV2; J: TRBJ2-1; DNA: TGTGCCAGCAGTTTTCGGACTCCCAGCTCCTACAATGAGCAGTTCTTC; CDR3: CASSFRTPSSYNEQFF
D: TRBD2; size: -; V: TRBV28; J: TRBJ2-2; DNA: TGTGCCAGCAGTTCCCGGACTAGCGGGAACCTGAACACCGGGGAGCTGTTTTTT; CDR3: CASSSRTSGNLNTGELFF
D: TRBD2; size: once; V: TRBV27; J: TRBJ2-1; DNA: TGTGCCAGCAGTTTGCGGGAGGGCCTCGATGAGCAGTTCTTC; CDR3: CASSLREGLDEQFF
D: -; size: -; V: TRBV27; J: TRBJ2-7; DNA: TGTGCCAGCAGCACTCAGCGGAGCGTTAGCTCCTACGAGCAGTACTTC; CDR3: CASSTQRSVSSYEQYF
D: TRBD2; size: -; V: TRBV4-1; J: TRBJ2-1; DNA: TGCGCCACCAAGGAGCGGGAGGGCCCCTACAATGAGCAGTTCTTC; CDR3: CATKEREGPYNEQFF
D: -; size: -; V: TRBV30; J: TRBJ2-7; DNA: TGTGCCTGGACAGCGAGCCCCTACGAGCAGTACTTC; CDR3: CAWTASPYEQYF
D: -; size: -; V: TRBV7-9; J: TRBJ2-7; DNA: TGTGCCAGCAGCCCAAGAGATGGTTACGAGCAGTACTTC; CDR3: CASSPRDGYEQYF
D: -; size: -; V: TRBV2; J: TRBJ2-1; DNA: TGTGCCAGCAGTGACGGCGGGCGCTCCTACAATGAGCAGTTCTTC; CDR3: CASSDGGRSYNEQFF
D: -; size: -; V: TRBV2; J: TRBJ1-1; DNA: TGTGCCAGCAAGGTTCTAAAAGGGGCTTTCTTT; CDR3: CASKVLKGAFF
D: -; size: -; V: TRBV5-1; J: TRBJ2-1; DNA: TGCGCCAGCAGCTTGGCCGAGGGAGCGTACGGGGAGCAGTTCTTC; CDR3: CASSLAEGAYGEQFF
D: TRBD2; size: -; V: TRBV29-1; J: TRBJ2-7; DNA: TGCAGCGTTGAAGGCGGGAGGGCATACGAGCAGTACTTC; CDR3: CSVEGGRAYEQYF
D: -; size: -; V: TRBV15; J: TRBJ2-7; DNA: TGTGCCACCGGGGCAGGGGCCCACGAGCAGTACTTC; CDR3: CATGAGAHEQYF
D: TRBD1; size: -; V: TRBV4-1; J: TRBJ2-1; DNA: TGCGCCAGCAGCCCTTCTACAGGGGGCAGGAATGAGCAGTTCTTC; CDR3: CASSPSTGGRNEQFF
D: -; size: -; V: TRBV18; J: TRBJ2-6; DNA: TGTGCCAGCTCCGCACAGGATGGAGGGACTGCCTCTGGGGCCAACGTCCTGACTTTC; CDR3: CASSAQDGGTASGANVLTF
D: TRBD2; size: -; V: TRBV7-7; J: TRBJ2-1; DNA: TGTGCCAGCAGCTCGGGGACTAGCGGCTATAATGAGCAGTTCTTC; CDR3: CASSSGTSGYNEQFF
D: TRBD2; size: -; V: TRBV7-3; J: TRBJ2-1; DNA: TGTGCCAGCAGCTTAAGCGGGGGTAATGAGCAGTTCTTC; CDR3: CASSLSGGNEQFF
D: TRBD2; size: -; V: TRBV6-6; J: TRBJ2-1; DNA: TGTGCCAGCAGTTACTCGATGGTAGCGGGAGTTAATGAGCAGTTCTTC; CDR3: CASSYSMVAGVNEQFF
D: -; size: -; V: TRBV27; J: TRBJ2-2; DNA: TGTGCCAGCAGTTTTTTTCTATCGGGGGATAACACCGGGGAGCTGTTTTTT; CDR3: CASSFFLSGDNTGELFF
D: -; size: -; V: TRBV7-2; J: TRBJ2-7; DNA: TGTGCCAGCAGCCCCGTCGGACACACCTACGAGCAGTACTTC; CDR3: CASSPVGHTYEQYF
D: TRBD1; size: -; V: TRBV9; J: TRBJ2-1; DNA: TGTGCCAGCAGCGTAGGGGGACAGGTCACCGCAGAGCAGTTCTTC; CDR3: CASSVGGQVTAEQFF
D: -; size: -; V: TRBV5-1; J: TRBJ2-3; DNA: TGCGCCAGCACCCTAAGTGTAGGCACAGATACGCAGTATTTT; CDR3: CASTLSVGTDTQYF
D: TRBD2; size: -; V: TRBV7-6; J: TRBJ2-1; DNA: TGTGCCAGCAGCTTAGCGTGGACTAGCGGGTATATCTCCTACAATGAGCAGTTCTTC; CDR3: CASSLAWTSGYISYNEQFF
D: TRBD2; size: -; V: TRBV7-8; J: TRBJ2-3; DNA: TGTGCCAGCAGCTGGACACTAGCGAGGGAGGAACCAAGCACAGATACGCAGTATTTT; CDR3: CASSWTLAREEPSTDTQYF
D: -; size: once; V: TRBV27; J: TRBJ2-2; DNA: TGTGCCAGCAGTTTCGGGCCAACTCCCACCGGGGAGCTGTTTTTT; CDR3: CASSFGPTPTGELFF